This T cell receptor beta chain comes out of a study of blood T cell repertoires in COVID-19. The wider study: The origin of the acute and convalescent COVID-19 samples was the United States, Italy and Spain. PBMCs, B-cell-depleted T cells, or T cells were the source of the cDNA or gDNA that made up the material.

Germline loops: CDR1 LNHDA, CDR2 SQIVND (reference sequence). The ends lost 6 bases at V and 6 bases at J; junction bases unmatched: 4. This CDR3 has 13 residues. Study processing details: For nucleated cells, counts were estimated from reference gene primer amplification. Profiled with immunoSEQ multiplex PCR; TCRdb holds only in-frame clones, not every one. From that table come the V and J calls and clone size; the DNA was used to work out D and trimming. The table lists about 170,000 clones, around 82% of them singletons. The V call is TRBV19, the J call TRBJ2-3; TRBD1 matches 9 bases. Material for sequencing was peripheral blood. This TCR derives from a woman in her 40s with COVID-19, enrolled during active disease. CDR3 in DNA: TGTGCCAGTAGCCCGACAGGGGGTGATACGCAGTATTTT. It encodes CASSPTGGDTQYF.